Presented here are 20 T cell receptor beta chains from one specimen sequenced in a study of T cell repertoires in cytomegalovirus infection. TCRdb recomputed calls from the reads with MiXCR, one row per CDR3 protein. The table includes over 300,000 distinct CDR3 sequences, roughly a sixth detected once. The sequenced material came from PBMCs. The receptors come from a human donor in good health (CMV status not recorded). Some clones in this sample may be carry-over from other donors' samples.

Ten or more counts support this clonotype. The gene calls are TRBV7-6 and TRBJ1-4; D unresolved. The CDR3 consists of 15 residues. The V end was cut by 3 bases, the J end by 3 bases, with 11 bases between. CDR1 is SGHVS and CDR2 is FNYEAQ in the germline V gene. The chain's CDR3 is CASSLSAVANEKLFF. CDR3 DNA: TGTGCCAGCAGCTTGTCGGCGGTGGCTAATGAAAAACTGTTTTTT.

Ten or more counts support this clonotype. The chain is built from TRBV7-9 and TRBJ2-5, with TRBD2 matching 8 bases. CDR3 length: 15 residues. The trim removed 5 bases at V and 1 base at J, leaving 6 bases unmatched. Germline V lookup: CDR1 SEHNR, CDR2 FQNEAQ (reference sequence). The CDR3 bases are TGTGCCAGCAGCCCGCCGGGAGGGGGCCAAGAGACCCAGTACTTC. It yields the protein CASSPPGGGQETQYF.

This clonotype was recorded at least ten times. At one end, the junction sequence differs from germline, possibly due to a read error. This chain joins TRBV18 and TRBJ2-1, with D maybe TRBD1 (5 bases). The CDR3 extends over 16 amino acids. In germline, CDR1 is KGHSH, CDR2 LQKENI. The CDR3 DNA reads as TGTGCCAGCTCACCGACGGCCGACGCCAAGCTAGGGATAGGGGTCTTC. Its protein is CASSPTADAKLGIGVF.

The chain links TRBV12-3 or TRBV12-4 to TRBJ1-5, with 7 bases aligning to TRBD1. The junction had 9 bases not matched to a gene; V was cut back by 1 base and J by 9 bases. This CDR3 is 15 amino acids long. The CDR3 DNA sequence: TGTGCCAGCAGTTTAGGTGGGACAGCCCTCTTGCCCCAGCATTTT. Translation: CASSLGGTALLPQHF.

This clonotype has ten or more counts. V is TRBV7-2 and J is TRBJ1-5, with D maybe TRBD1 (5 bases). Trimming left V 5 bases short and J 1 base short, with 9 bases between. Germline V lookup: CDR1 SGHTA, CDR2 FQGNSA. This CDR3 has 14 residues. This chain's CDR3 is CASSAQVSNQPQHF. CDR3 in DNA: TGTGCCAGCAGCGCACAGGTGAGCAATCAGCCCCAGCATTTT. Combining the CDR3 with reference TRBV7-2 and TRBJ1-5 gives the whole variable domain GAGVSQSPSNKVTEKGKDVELRCDPISGHTALYWYRQSLGQGLEFLIYFQGNSAPDKSGLPSDRFSAERTGGSVSTLTIQRTQQEDSAVYLCASSAQVSNQPQHFGDGTRLSIL.

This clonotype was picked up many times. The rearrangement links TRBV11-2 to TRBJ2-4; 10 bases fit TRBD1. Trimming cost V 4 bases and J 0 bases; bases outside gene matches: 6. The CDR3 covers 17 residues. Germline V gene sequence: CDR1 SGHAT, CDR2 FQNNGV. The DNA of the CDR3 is TGTGCCAGCAGCTCGGGACAGGGGACCCTAGCCAAAAACATTCAGTACTTC. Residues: CASSSGQGTLAKNIQYF.

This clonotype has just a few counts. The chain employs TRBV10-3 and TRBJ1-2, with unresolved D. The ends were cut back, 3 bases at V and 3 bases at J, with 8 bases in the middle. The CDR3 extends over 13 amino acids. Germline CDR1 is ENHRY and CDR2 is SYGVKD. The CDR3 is CAISDRHDYGYTF. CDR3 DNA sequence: TGTGCCATCAGTGATAGACATGACTATGGCTACACCTTC.

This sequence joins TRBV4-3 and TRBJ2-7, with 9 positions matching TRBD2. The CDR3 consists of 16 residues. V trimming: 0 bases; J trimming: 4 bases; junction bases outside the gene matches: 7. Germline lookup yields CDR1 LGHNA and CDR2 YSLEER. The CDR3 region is CASSQDASSGEYEQYF. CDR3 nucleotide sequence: TGCGCCAGCAGCCAAGATGCTTCTAGCGGGGAGTACGAGCAGTACTTC.

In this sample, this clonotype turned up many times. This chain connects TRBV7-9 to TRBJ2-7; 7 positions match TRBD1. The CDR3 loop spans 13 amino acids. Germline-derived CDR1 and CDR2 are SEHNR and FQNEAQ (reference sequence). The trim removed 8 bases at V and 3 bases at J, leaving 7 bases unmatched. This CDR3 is CASGGQTGYEQYF. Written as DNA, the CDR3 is TGTGCCAGCGGGGGACAGACAGGCTACGAGCAGTACTTC.

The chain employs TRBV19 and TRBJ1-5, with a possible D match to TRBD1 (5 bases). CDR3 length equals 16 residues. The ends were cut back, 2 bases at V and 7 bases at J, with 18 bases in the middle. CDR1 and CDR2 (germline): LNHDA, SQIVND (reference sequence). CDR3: CASSIQGLTGIQPQHF. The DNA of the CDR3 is TGTGCCAGTAGTATACAGGGCCTAACGGGAATCCAGCCCCAGCATTTT.

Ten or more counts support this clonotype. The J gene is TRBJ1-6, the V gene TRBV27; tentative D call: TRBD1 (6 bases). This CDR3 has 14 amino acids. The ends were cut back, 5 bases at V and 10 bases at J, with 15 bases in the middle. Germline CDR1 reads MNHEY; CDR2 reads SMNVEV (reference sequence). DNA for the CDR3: TGTGCCAGCAGTCCACACAGGGATTGGTCACCCCTCCACTTT. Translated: CASSPHRDWSPLHF.

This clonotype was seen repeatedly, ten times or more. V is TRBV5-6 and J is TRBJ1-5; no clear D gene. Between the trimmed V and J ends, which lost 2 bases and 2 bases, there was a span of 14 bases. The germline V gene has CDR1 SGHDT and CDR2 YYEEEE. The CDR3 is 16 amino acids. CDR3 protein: CASSFTGVGGNQPQHF. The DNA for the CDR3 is TGTGCCAGCAGCTTCACCGGGGTCGGCGGCAATCAGCCCCAGCATTTT.

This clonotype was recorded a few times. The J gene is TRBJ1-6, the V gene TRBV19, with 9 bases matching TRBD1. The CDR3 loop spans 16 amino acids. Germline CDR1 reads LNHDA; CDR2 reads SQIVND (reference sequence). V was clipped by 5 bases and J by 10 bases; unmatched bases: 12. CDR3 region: CASSSWTGTGISPLHF. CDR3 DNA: TGTGCCAGTAGTTCCTGGACCGGGACAGGGATATCACCCCTCCACTTT.

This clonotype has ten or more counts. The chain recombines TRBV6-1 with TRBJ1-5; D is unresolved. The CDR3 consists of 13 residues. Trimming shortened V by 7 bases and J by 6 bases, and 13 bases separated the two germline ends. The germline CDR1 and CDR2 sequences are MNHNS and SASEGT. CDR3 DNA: TGTGCCAGCACCCTGCGAGAGGGTCAGCCCCAGCATTTT. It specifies CASTLREGQPQHF.

The CDR3 sequence is CSARPTGVNTGELFF. The CDR3 DNA follows: TGCAGTGCTAGACCCACAGGGGTTAACACCGGGGAGCTGTTTTTT. The chain joins TRBV20-1 to TRBJ2-2, with 7 bases identical to TRBD1. Germline V gene sequence: CDR1 DFQATT, CDR2 SNEGSKA (reference sequence). After removal of 2 bases from V and 2 bases from J, the junction contained 5 bases not matched to a gene. The CDR3 has 15 residues.

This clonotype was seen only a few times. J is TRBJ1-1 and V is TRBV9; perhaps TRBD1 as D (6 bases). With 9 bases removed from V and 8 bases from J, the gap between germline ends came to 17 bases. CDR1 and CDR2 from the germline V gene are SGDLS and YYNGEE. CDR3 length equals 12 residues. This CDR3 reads CATRGVTGEAFF. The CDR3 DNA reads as TGTGCCACGAGGGGGGTGACTGGCGAAGCTTTCTTT.

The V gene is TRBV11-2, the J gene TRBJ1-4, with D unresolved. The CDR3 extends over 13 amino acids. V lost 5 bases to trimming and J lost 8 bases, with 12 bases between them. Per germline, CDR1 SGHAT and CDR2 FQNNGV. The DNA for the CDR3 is TGTGCCAGCAGCGCAGGAGGAGGGGAAAAACTGTTTTTT. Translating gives CASSAGGGEKLFF.

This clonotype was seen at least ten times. The CDR3 DNA is TGTGCCAGCCTCCCGGGGGCGCTTCTGAACACTGAAGCTTTCTTT. Amino acid sequence: CASLPGALLNTEAFF. The rearrangement uses TRBV6-2 or TRBV6-3 and TRBJ1-1, with D tentatively TRBD1 (6 bases). V dropped 8 bases and J dropped 0 bases, with 16 bases sitting between them. The CDR3 is 15 amino acids. The germline gives CDR1 MNHEY, CDR2 SVGEGT.

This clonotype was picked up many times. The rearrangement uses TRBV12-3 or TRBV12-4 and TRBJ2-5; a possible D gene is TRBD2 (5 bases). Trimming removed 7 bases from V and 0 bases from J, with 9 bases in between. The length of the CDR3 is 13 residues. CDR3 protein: CASMRADQETQYF. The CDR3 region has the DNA TGTGCCAGCATGAGAGCGGACCAAGAGACCCAGTACTTC.

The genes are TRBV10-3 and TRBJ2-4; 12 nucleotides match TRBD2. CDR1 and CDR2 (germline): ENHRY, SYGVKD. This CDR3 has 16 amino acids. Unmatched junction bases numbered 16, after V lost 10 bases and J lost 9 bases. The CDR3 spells CANRSSGGAEAIIQYF. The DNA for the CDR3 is TGTGCCAACCGATCTAGCGGGGGGGCCGAGGCGATCATTCAGTACTTC.